The T cell receptor (beta chain) described here comes from a study of blood T cell repertoires in COVID-19. About the study: There were acute and convalescent COVID-19 samples, and they came from the United States, Italy and Spain. Sources were T cells, B-cell-depleted T cells, or PBMCs; the material itself was cDNA or gDNA.

The sample holds one count of this clone. CDR3 size: 16 residues. The germline V gene has CDR1 PRHDT and CDR2 FYEKMQ (reference sequence). V lost 3 bases, J lost 3 bases, and 15 bases lay in between. As originally analysed: By means of reference gene primer amplification, nucleated cell counts were estimated. Profiled with immunoSEQ multiplex PCR; TCRdb holds only in-frame clones, not every one. V and J calls and clone size follow that table, whereas D and trimming were derived from the DNA. Found here are fewer than 500,000 clones, roughly 86% of them singletons; the top ten hold roughly 1.2%. The TCR was taken from a human donor with acute or convalescent COVID-19. The donor label of this sample is uncertain. The chain uses TRBV13 and TRBJ1-3; D is perhaps TRBD1 (6 bases). Specimen: peripheral blood. CDR3 region: CASSFNRALGGNTIYF. The DNA of the CDR3 is TGTGCCAGCAGCTTCAACAGGGCTTTGGGTGGAAACACCATATATTTT.